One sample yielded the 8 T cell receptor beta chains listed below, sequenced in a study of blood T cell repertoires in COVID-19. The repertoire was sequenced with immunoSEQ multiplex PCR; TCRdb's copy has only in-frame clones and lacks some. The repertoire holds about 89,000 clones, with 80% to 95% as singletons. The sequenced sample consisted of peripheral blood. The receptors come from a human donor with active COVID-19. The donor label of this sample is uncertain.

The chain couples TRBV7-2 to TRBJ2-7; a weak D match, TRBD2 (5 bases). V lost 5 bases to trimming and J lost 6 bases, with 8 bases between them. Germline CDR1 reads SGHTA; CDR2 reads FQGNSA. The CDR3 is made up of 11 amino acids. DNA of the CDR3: TGTGCCAGCAGCATCGCGGGCGAGCAGTACTTC. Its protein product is CASSIAGEQYF. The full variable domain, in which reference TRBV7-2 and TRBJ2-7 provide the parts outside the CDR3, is GAGVSQSPSNKVTEKGKDVELRCDPISGHTALYWYRQSLGQGLEFLIYFQGNSAPDKSGLPSDRFSAERTGGSVSTLTIQRTQQEDSAVYLCASSIAGEQYFGPGTRLTVT.

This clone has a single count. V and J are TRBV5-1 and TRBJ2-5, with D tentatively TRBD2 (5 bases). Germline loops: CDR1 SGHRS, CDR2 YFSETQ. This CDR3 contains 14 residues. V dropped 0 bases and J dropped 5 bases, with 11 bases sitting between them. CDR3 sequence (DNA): TGCGCCAGCAGCTTGGGTTTGACGGGGGAGACCCAGTACTTC. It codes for CASSLGLTGETQYF.

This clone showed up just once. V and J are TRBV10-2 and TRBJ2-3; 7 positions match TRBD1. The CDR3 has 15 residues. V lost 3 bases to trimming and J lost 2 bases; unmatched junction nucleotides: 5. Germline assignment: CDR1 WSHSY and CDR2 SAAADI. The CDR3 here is CASSEYRGFTDTQYF. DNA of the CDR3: TGCGCCAGCAGTGAATACAGGGGTTTCACAGATACGCAGTATTTT.

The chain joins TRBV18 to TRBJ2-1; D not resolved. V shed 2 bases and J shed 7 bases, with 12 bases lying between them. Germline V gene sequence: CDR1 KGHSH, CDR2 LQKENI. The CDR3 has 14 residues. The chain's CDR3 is CASSPGVARNEQFF. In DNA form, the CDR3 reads TGTGCCAGCTCACCAGGAGTAGCTCGGAATGAGCAGTTCTTC. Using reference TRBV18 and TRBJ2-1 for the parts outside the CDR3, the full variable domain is NAGVMQNPRHLVRRRGQEARLRCSPMKGHSHVYWYRQLPEEGLKFMVYLQKENIIDESGMPKERFSAEFPKEGPSILRIQQVVRGDSAAYFCASSPGVARNEQFFGPGTRLTVL.

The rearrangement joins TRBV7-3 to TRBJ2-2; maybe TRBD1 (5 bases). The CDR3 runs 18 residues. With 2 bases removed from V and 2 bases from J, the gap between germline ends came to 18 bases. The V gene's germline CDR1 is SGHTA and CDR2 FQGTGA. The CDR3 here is CASSLVPGKRLNTGELFF. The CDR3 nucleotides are TGTGCCAGCAGCTTAGTTCCAGGGAAGAGGTTAAACACCGGGGAGCTGTTTTTT. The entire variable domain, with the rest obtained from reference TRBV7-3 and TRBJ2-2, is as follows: GAGVSQTPSNKVTEKGKYVELRCDPISGHTALYWYRQSLGQGPEFLIYFQGTGAADDSGLPNDRFFAVRPEGSVSTLKIQRTERGDSAVYLCASSLVPGKRLNTGELFFGEGSRLTVL.

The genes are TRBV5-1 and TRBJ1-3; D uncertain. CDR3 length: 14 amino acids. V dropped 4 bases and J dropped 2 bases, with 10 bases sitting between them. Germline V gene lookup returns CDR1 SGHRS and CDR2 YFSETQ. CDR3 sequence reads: CASSQEDAGNTIYF. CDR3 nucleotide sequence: TGCGCCAGCAGCCAGGAGGATGCTGGAAACACCATATATTTT.

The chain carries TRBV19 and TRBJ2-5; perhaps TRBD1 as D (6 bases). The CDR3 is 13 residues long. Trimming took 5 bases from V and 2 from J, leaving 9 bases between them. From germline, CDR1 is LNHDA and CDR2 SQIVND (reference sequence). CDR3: CASSVQGQETQYF. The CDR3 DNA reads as TGTGCCAGTAGTGTACAGGGTCAAGAGACCCAGTACTTC.

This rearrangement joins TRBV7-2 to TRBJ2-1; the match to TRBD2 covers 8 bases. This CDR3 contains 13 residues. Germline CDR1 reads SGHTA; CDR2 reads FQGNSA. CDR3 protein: CAIGGGPPGEQFF. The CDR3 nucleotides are TGTGCTATAGGCGGGGGGCCCCCAGGAGAGCAGTTCTTC.